This is a list of T cell receptor beta chains from one sample in a study of CD8 T cells in ankylosing spondylitis. TCRdb re-called the 5' RACE reads with MiXCR, one entry per CDR3 protein. The table records roughly 150,000 distinct CDR3 sequences, roughly 6.6% of them present only once. Sequencing was performed on blood, either unsorted or a sorted T cell fraction (not recorded which). The receptors come from a female donor with ankylosing spondylitis or in good health (not recorded which). The CDR3 runs from the conserved cysteine through the conserved F or W. Fields, in order: J gene, clone size, D gene, V gene, CDR3 protein, CDR3 DNA. The D gene is left open where the match is weak. Clone size appears in some rows only: once, few, many, or a class for an expanded clone.

TRBJ2-7 many TRBD1 TRBV11-2 CASSARRDRFYEQYF TGTGCCAGCAGCGCCCGAAGGGACAGATTCTACGAGCAGTACTTC
TRBJ2-2 many NA TRBV5-1 CASSLAGGLNTGELFF TGCGCCAGCAGCTTGGCCGGGGGCTTGAACACCGGGGAGCTGTTTTTT
TRBJ1-1 many TRBD1 TRBV5-1 CASSKGQGSWVEAFF TGCGCCAGCAGCAAGGGACAGGGTAGTTGGGTTGAAGCTTTCTTT
TRBJ2-1 NA TRBD2 TRBV18 CASSPPGTSGASSYNEQFF TGTGCCAGCTCACCCCCCGGGACTAGCGGGGCTAGCTCCTACAATGAGCAGTTCTTC
TRBJ2-7 many NA TRBV29-1 CSVVSQENYEQYF TGCAGCGTTGTTTCCCAGGAGAACTACGAGCAGTACTTC
TRBJ2-7 many TRBD1 TRBV12-3/TRBV12-4 CASSLARDRRDEQYF TGTGCCAGCAGTTTAGCCCGGGACAGGCGAGACGAGCAGTACTTC
TRBJ1-1 once NA TRBV5-1 CASSFVVNTEAFF TGCGCCAGCAGTTTTGTGGTGAACACTGAAGCTTTCTTT
TRBJ2-3 many TRBD1 TRBV2 CASSSEDRATDTQYF TGTGCCAGCAGTTCAGAGGACAGGGCCACAGATACGCAGTATTTT
TRBJ2-5 many TRBD2 TRBV20-1 CSAFRTSVRETQYF TGCAGTGCTTTCAGGACTAGCGTTCGCGAGACCCAGTACTTC
TRBJ2-4 few TRBD1 TRBV29-1 CSVEGDSATKNIQYF TGCAGCGTTGAAGGGGACAGTGCAACCAAAAACATTCAGTACTTC
TRBJ1-1 many NA TRBV7-2 CASSLVGGGRDRAFF TGTGCCAGCAGCTTAGTTGGCGGGGGGCGAGATCGAGCTTTCTTT
TRBJ1-2 NA TRBD1 TRBV4-3 CASSQDRQGWAYGYTF TGCGCCAGCAGCCAAGATAGACAGGGATGGGCCTATGGCTACACCTTC
TRBJ2-1 many NA TRBV20-1 CSASRREQFF TGCAGTGCTTCTCGGCGGGAGCAGTTCTTC
TRBJ1-1 many NA TRBV30 CAGRANTEAFF TGTGCTGGCAGGGCGAACACTGAAGCTTTCTTT
TRBJ1-5 many NA TRBV12-3/TRBV12-4 CASSLSGSRNQPQHF TGTGCCAGCAGTTTATCGGGGTCGAGGAATCAGCCCCAGCATTTT
TRBJ1-6 many NA TRBV20-1 CSARDRKEILNSPLHF TGCAGTGCTAGAGACCGGAAGGAAATCCTGAATTCACCCCTCCACTTT
TRBJ2-6 many NA TRBV6-2/TRBV6-3 CASNPHRSGANVLTF TGTGCCAGCAATCCACATAGATCTGGGGCCAACGTCCTGACTTTC
TRBJ2-1 many NA TRBV7-2 CASSLALRVREFF TGTGCCAGCAGCTTAGCGCTGAGGGTAAGAGAGTTCTTC
TRBJ2-7 many NA TRBV9 CASSVRDNYEQYF TGTGCCAGCAGCGTCCGGGACAACTACGAGCAGTACTTC
TRBJ1-2 few NA TRBV6-2/TRBV6-3 CASSYSTGGRGYTF TGTGCCAGCAGTTACTCGACGGGGGGACGGGGCTACACCTTC
TRBJ2-7 many NA TRBV20-1 CSARDGKGDLYEQYF TGCAGTGCTAGAGATGGGAAGGGGGACCTCTACGAGCAGTACTTC
TRBJ1-3 many NA TRBV29-1 CSVTDQSSGNTIYF TGCAGCGTTACCGATCAGAGCTCTGGAAACACCATATATTTT
TRBJ1-1 many TRBD1 TRBV12-3/TRBV12-4 CASTIRGRWTEAFF TGTGCCAGCACCATAAGGGGGCGATGGACTGAAGCTTTCTTT
TRBJ1-5 many NA TRBV20-1 CSAKTDYSNQPQHF TGCAGTGCTAAGACAGACTATAGCAATCAGCCCCAGCATTTT
TRBJ2-1 many NA TRBV7-6 CASSPLHHHNEQFF TGTGCCAGCAGCCCTTTGCACCACCACAATGAGCAGTTCTTC
TRBJ2-5 few NA TRBV7-9 CASSLPEETQYF TGTGCCAGCAGCCTGCCTGAAGAGACCCAGTACTTC
TRBJ2-3 many NA TRBV20-1 CSAALATSTDTQYF TGCAGTGCTGCCCTAGCAACCAGCACAGATACGCAGTATTTT
TRBJ1-5 many NA TRBV12-3/TRBV12-4 CASSLADRYSNQPQHF TGTGCCAGCAGTTTAGCGGACAGATATAGCAATCAGCCCCAGCATTTT
TRBJ2-3 many NA TRBV12-3/TRBV12-4 CASRLRPNTDTQYF TGTGCCAGCAGACTCCGACCGAACACAGATACGCAGTATTTT
TRBJ2-3 many TRBD1 TRBV5-1 CASSLRGPTDTQYF TGCGCCAGCAGCCTGAGGGGGCCCACAGATACGCAGTATTTT
TRBJ1-1 many NA TRBV25-1 CASMAQGEAFF TGTGCCAGCATGGCGCAAGGTGAAGCTTTCTTT
TRBJ2-3 many TRBD2 TRBV7-6 CASSLEGGGETDTQYF TGTGCCAGCAGCTTAGAGGGTGGGGGGGAAACAGATACGCAGTATTTT
TRBJ2-1 NA TRBD2 TRBV3-1 CATSQEAPLAGGPRNEQFF TGTGCCACCAGCCAGGAGGCCCCTTTAGCGGGGGGGCCTCGCAATGAGCAGTTCTTC
TRBJ2-1 many TRBD2 TRBV7-8 CASSLVSGWRGGGQFF TGTGCCAGCAGCTTAGTTAGTGGCTGGCGGGGGGGCGGTCAGTTCTTC
TRBJ1-6 many TRBD1 TRBV12-3/TRBV12-4 CASSPDRVSPLHF TGTGCCAGCAGCCCGGACAGGGTTTCACCCCTCCACTTT
TRBJ2-6 NA TRBD1 TRBV11-1 CASSLVKTGGRGANVLTF TGTGCCAGCAGCTTAGTAAAGACAGGGGGCCGTGGGGCCAACGTCCTGACTTTC
TRBJ2-7 many TRBD1 TRBV4-1 CASSPYTGTGNYEQYF TGCGCCAGCAGCCCCTACACCGGGACAGGGAACTACGAGCAGTACTTC
TRBJ2-1 many NA TRBV29-1 CSVTESWGRNEQFF TGCAGCGTGACCGAGTCCTGGGGTCGGAATGAGCAGTTCTTC
TRBJ2-1 many TRBD2 TRBV4-3 CASSQDLRTSGGAGLFF TGCGCCAGCAGCCAAGATTTGCGGACTAGCGGGGGGGCCGGTCTGTTCTTC
TRBJ1-3 many TRBD1 TRBV3-1 CASSRTGAGNTIYF TGTGCCAGCAGCCGGACAGGGGCCGGAAACACCATATATTTT
TRBJ2-1 few NA TRBV7-6 CASRRGPYNEQFF TGTGCCAGCAGACGGGGGCCTTACAATGAGCAGTTCTTC
TRBJ2-7 many TRBD1 TRBV5-6 CASSFRGTGPYEQYF TGTGCCAGCAGCTTCAGGGGGACAGGTCCCTACGAGCAGTACTTC
TRBJ2-3 NA NA TRBV5-1 CASSLEEGTDTQYF TGCGCCAGCAGCTTGGAGGAGGGCACAGATACGCAGTATTTT
TRBJ1-1 many NA TRBV5-1 CASSLEPGGDTEAFF TGCGCCAGCAGCTTGGAGCCAGGAGGGGACACTGAAGCTTTCTTT
TRBJ1-5 many NA TRBV6-5 CASSYGVRQPQHF TGTGCCAGCAGTTACGGGGTTCGACAGCCCCAGCATTTT
TRBJ1-2 many NA TRBV20-1 CSARGAQVGDGYTF TGCAGTGCTAGAGGGGCCCAGGTAGGAGATGGCTACACCTTC
TRBJ2-7 many NA TRBV4-2 CASSQLVYEQYF TGTGCCAGCAGCCAATTGGTCTACGAGCAGTACTTC
TRBJ2-2 many TRBD1 TRBV5-1 CATYGDRANTGELFF TGCGCCACCTATGGGGACAGGGCGAACACCGGGGAGCTGTTTTTT
TRBJ2-5 few TRBD2 TRBV2 CASSELAGQETQYF TGTGCCAGCAGTGAGCTAGCGGGACAAGAGACCCAGTACTTC
TRBJ1-1 many NA TRBV20-1 CSAAQGGGRGEAFF TGCAGTGCAGCCCAAGGCGGGGGGCGCGGTGAAGCTTTCTTT
TRBJ1-1 many NA TRBV5-1 CASSLQGRNTEAFF TGCGCCAGCAGCTTACAGGGTAGGAACACTGAAGCTTTCTTT
TRBJ2-7 many TRBD2 TRBV29-1 CSATTSGGNYEQYF TGCAGCGCTACGACTAGCGGGGGGAACTACGAGCAGTACTTC
TRBJ1-5 many NA TRBV30 CAWTEGFNQPQHF TGTGCCTGGACGGAGGGGTTCAATCAGCCCCAGCATTTT
TRBJ2-7 NA NA TRBV20-1 CSARGWDSYEQYF TGCAGTGCTAGGGGGTGGGACTCCTACGAGCAGTACTTC
TRBJ2-6 once NA TRBV20-1 CSASSRGNMGGANVLTF TGCAGTGCTTCGAGCAGGGGAAATATGGGTGGGGCCAACGTCCTGACTTTC
TRBJ2-1 many TRBD1 TRBV6-1 CASSDRDRSSYNEQFF TGTGCCAGCAGTGATCGGGACAGGAGTTCCTACAATGAGCAGTTCTTC
TRBJ2-2 few NA TRBV2 CASSEGLRRGRSNTGELFF TGTGCCAGCAGTGAGGGCCTTAGGCGGGGGCGATCGAACACCGGGGAGCTGTTTTTT
TRBJ2-2 many NA TRBV12-3/TRBV12-4 CASSTQGATGELFF TGTGCCAGCAGCACTCAGGGAGCCACCGGGGAGCTGTTTTTT
TRBJ1-6 NA TRBD1 TRBV6-1 CASSQVEGAFSPLHF TGTGCCAGCAGCCAGGTGGAGGGGGCGTTTTCACCCCTCCACTTT